The entry below gives a single TCR beta chain sequence along with its context. The antigen is undetermined. The data belong to a study of T-cell memory formation after mild COVID-19. Constant-segment primers served in 5'RACE that generated TCR alpha and TCR beta cDNA libraries bearing sample barcodes and UMIs. TCRdb re-derived calls from the 5' RACE reads in MiXCR, one entry per CDR3 protein. The profile shows 250,000 to 300,000 distinct CDR3 sequences, roughly 15% of them singletons. General study findings and limits: SARS-CoV-2 specificity of second-wave clones peaking day 37 was unconfirmed.

The clonotype was recovered from a young man who had mild COVID-19 (a few samples of this study predate the infection). Cell type and time point are not known. Sequencing input: PBMCs or a T cell subset sorted from them (not recorded which).

This CDR3 reads CASSLRDLGVQPQHF. Written as DNA, the CDR3 is TGTGCCAGCAGCCTCCGGGACCTAGGTGTTCAGCCCCAGCATTTT. The chain is built from TRBV28 and TRBJ1-5, with a possible D match to TRBD1 (5 bases). Germline-derived CDR1 and CDR2 are MDHEN and SYDVKM. This CDR3 has 15 residues. V was pared by 6 bases and J by 6 bases, with 18 bases between.